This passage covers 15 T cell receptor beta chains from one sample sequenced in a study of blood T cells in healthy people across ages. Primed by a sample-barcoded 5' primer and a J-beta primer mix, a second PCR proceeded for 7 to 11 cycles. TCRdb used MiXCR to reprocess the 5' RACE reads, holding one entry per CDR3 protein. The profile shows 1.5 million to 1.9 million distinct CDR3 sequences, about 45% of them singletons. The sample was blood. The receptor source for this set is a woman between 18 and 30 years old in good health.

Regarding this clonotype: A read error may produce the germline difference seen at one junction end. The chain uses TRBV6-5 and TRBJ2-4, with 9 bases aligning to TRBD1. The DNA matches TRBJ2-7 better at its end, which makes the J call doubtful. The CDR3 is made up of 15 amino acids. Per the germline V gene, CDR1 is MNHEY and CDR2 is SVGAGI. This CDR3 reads CASCYTGTGPYEQYF. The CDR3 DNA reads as TGTGCCAGCTGTTACACTGGGACAGGGCCCTACGAGCAGTACTTC.

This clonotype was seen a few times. The CDR3 spells CASSYLAGADTQYF. The CDR3 DNA sequence: TGTGCCAGCAGCTACCTAGCGGGAGCAGATACGCAGTATTTT. This chain joins TRBV12-3 or TRBV12-4 and TRBJ2-3, with 10 bases matching TRBD2. The CDR3 has 14 residues. J was trimmed by 4 bases and V by 6 bases; bases with no gene match: 4.

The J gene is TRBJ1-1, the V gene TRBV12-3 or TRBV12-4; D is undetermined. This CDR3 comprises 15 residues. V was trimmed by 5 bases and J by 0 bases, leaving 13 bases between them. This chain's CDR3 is CASSDSDLLNTEAFF. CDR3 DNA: TGTGCCAGCAGTGACTCAGATTTACTGAACACTGAAGCTTTCTTT.

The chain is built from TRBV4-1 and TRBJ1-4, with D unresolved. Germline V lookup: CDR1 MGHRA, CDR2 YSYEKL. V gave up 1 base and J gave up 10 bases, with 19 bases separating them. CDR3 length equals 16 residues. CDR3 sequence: CASSQGEAQLVGKLFF. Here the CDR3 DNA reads TGCGCCAGCAGCCAAGGCGAAGCCCAGTTAGTGGGAAAACTGTTTTTT.

CDR3: CASSLDAGGQGEQFF. The DNA for the CDR3 is TGCGCCAGCAGCTTGGATGCGGGGGGGCAGGGTGAGCAGTTCTTC. The gene calls are TRBV5-1 and TRBJ2-1; TRBD2 matches 9 bases. Germline CDR1 and CDR2: SGHRS and YFSETQ. V trimming: 0 bases; J trimming: 9 bases; junction bases outside the gene matches: 7. The CDR3 length is 15 residues.

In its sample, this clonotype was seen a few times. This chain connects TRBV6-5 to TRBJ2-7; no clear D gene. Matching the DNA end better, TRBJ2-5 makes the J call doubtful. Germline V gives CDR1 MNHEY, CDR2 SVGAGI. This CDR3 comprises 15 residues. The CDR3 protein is CASSYSTMRRETQYF. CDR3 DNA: TGTGCCAGCAGTTACTCGACCATGAGGAGAGAGACCCAGTACTTC.

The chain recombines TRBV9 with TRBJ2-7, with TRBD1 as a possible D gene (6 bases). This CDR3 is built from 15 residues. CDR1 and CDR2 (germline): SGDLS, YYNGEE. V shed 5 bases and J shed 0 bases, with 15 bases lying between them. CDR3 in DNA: TGTGCCAGCAGATCACTAGGGACAACCTCCTACGAGCAGTACTTC. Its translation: CASRSLGTTSYEQYF.

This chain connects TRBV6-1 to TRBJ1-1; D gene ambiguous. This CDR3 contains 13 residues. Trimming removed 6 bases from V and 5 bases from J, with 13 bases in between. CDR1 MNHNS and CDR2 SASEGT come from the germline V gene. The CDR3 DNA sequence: TGTGCCAGCAGGAAAACAGTTATGACTGAAGCTTTCTTT. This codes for CASRKTVMTEAFF.

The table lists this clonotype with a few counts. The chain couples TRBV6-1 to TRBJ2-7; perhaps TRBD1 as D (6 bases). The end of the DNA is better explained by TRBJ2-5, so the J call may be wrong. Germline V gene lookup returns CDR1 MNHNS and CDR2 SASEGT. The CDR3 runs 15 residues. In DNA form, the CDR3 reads TGTGCCAGCAGTGAAAGCCTACAGGGTTCAGAGACCCAGTACTTC. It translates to CASSESLQGSETQYF.

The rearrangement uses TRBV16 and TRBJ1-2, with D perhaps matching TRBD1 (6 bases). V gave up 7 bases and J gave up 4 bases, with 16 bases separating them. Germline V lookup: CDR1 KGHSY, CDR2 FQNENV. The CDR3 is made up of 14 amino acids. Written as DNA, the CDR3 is TGTGCCAGCAACCAGAGGGGGAGCGGCTATGGCTACACCTTC. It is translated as CASNQRGSGYGYTF.

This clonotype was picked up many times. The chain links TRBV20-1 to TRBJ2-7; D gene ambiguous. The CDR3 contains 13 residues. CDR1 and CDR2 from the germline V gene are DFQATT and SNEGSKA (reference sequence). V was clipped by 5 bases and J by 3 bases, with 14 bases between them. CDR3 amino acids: CSASTTAYYEQYF. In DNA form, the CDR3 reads TGCAGTGCTTCCACGACGGCGTACTACGAGCAGTACTTC.

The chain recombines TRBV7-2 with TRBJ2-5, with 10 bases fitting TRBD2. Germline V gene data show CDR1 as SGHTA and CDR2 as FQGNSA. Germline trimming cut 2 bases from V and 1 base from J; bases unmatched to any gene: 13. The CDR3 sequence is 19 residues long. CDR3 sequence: CASSLYSLAGVGAQETQYF. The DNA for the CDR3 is TGTGCCAGCAGCTTATATAGCCTAGCGGGAGTCGGGGCCCAAGAGACCCAGTACTTC.

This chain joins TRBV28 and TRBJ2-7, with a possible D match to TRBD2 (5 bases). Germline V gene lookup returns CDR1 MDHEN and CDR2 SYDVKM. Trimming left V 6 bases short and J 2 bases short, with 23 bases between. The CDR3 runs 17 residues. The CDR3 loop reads CASRSALLVPKTYEQYF. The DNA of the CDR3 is TGTGCCAGCAGATCGGCCTTACTAGTCCCGAAAACCTACGAGCAGTACTTC.

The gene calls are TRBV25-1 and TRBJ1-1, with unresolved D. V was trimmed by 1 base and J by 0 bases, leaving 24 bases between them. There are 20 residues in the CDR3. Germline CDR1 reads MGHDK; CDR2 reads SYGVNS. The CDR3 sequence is CASSESSSLGRGGLNTEAFF. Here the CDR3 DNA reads TGTGCCAGCAGTGAATCCTCCAGCCTAGGGAGAGGTGGGTTGAACACTGAAGCTTTCTTT.

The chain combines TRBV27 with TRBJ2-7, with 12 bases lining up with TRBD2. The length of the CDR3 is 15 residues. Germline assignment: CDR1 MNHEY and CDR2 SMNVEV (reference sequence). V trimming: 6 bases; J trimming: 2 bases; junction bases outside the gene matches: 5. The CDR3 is CASSILAGGAYEQYF. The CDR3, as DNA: TGTGCCAGCAGCATACTAGCGGGGGGTGCCTACGAGCAGTACTTC.